A single T cell receptor (beta chain) is shown here with its context. This sample was taken from a study of blood T cell repertoires in COVID-19. Study at large: Acute and convalescent COVID-19 specimens originated in the United States, Italy and Spain. PBMCs, B-cell-depleted T cells, or T cells provided the cDNA or gDNA that made up the material.

Germline V lookup: CDR1 LGHDT, CDR2 YNNKEL (reference sequence). V was cut by 0 bases and J by 1 base, with 6 bases left in between. This CDR3 is 14 amino acids long. Authors' methods: Counts of nucleated cells, estimated from reference gene primer amplification, were obtained. Repertoires were generated with immunoSEQ multiplex PCR, while TCRdb's copy carries only in-frame clones and drops some. That table is the source of V, J and clone size, and D and trimming were worked out from the DNA. The data show 350,000 to 450,000 clones, approximately 86% seen once. The specimen sequenced was peripheral blood. The source is a human donor in a cohort sampled during active COVID-19. V usage is TRBV3-1 (or the pseudogene TRBV3-2) and J usage is TRBJ1-1, with D uncertain. The CDR3 protein is CASSQEPRNTEAFF. The CDR3 region has the DNA TGTGCCAGCAGCCAAGAGCCCAGGAACACTGAAGCTTTCTTT.